This T cell receptor beta chain was sequenced in a study of T cells expressing NK-cell markers. Study-wide background: One of the eight sequenced donors was seronegative, whereas the other seven were HCMV-seropositive.

The CDR3 is 15 amino acids. TCRdb re-called the 5' RACE reads, yielding one record per CDR3 amino acid sequence without DNA. The specimen's table records fewer than 400,000 distinct CDR3 sequences. In the case of this clonotype: Its target is not known.

Notes on the study in general: About six donors carried dominant NKG2C+ clonotypes that made up about 1.0-7.5% of their CD8+ T cells. The same clonotypes also predominated in the CD3+CD56-NKG2C+ fraction of several donors.

This sequence joins TRBV12-3 or TRBV12-4 and TRBJ2-7; the D call of TRBD1 rests on TCRdb alone, since no DNA is present to check it. Sequences were obtained from blood T cells: a sorted CD56 or NKG2C T cell subset, CD4+ or CD8+ T cells, or bulk PBMC T cells (not recorded which). This sequence originates from a man aged 18-75 years in good health. The chain's CDR3 is CASSVSGTGMSEQYF.